This TCR beta chain was observed in a study of regulatory T cells in long-lasting Graves disease. Arm-PCR of CDR3 regions with iRepertoire HTBI primers generated TCR beta libraries. TCRdb used MiXCR to reprocess the multiplex PCR reads, holding one entry per CDR3 protein. The sample consists of hundreds of thousands of distinct CDR3 sequences, more than 20% of them appearing once. From germline, CDR1 is MDHEN and CDR2 SYDVKM. Trimming shortened V by 2 bases and J by 3 bases, and 22 bases separated the two germline ends. CDR3 length: 18 residues. General study results and limits: More public clonotypes were shared by persistent patients (approximately 3,000) than by new patients (roughly 930).

Time point specified: persistent/refractory GD, antithyroid drugs over 5 years with positive TRAb. RNA extracted from PBMCs served as the sequencing template. As to this clonotype: Its specificity is not known. A clone one base away is much larger, so this may be a read error.

This chain links TRBV28 with TRBJ1-1; no reliable D call. This material consisted of peripheral blood mononuclear cells (PBMCs), taken when the disease was refractory, from a patient treated with antithyroid drugs. The receptor was isolated from a female donor with Graves disease. CDR3 bases: TGTGCCAGCAGTTTAGGGCTTCGGGGTCTTCGTAGTGACACTGAAGCTTTCTTT. Translation gives CASSLGLRGLRSDTEAFF.